The 10 T cell receptor beta chains in this list originate from one sample, sequenced in a study of neurological immune-mediated disorders. From the 5' RACE reads, TCRdb called clonotypes with MiXCR, one entry per CDR3 protein. This sample has 80,000 to 100,000 distinct CDR3 sequences, with roughly 3.2% found just once. The sequencing input was PBMCs. These receptors originate from a woman aged 50 to 65 with multiple sclerosis.

This clonotype appeared a few times. V gene TRBV18 combines with J gene TRBJ2-3, with D tentatively TRBD1 or TRBD2 (5 bases each). This CDR3 is 14 amino acids long. Germline assignment: CDR1 KGHSH and CDR2 LQKENI. V lost 6 bases to trimming and J lost 2 bases, with 12 bases between them. In DNA form, the CDR3 reads TGTGCCAGCTCTTACATGGGGACCACAGATACGCAGTATTTT. It is translated as CASSYMGTTDTQYF.

This clonotype was counted ten times or more. The genes are TRBV6-2 or TRBV6-3 and TRBJ2-1; D could derive from TRBD1 or TRBD2 (6 bases each). V lost 3 bases and J 7 bases, leaving 13 bases between the germline ends. The germline V gene encodes CDR1 MNHEY and CDR2 SVGEGT. This CDR3 contains 14 residues. CDR3 residues: CASSYVGAGNEQFF. CDR3 sequence (DNA): TGTGCCAGCAGTTATGTGGGGGCGGGAAATGAGCAGTTCTTC.

This clonotype was observed many times. The chain combines TRBV5-1 with TRBJ2-5; 8 positions agree with TRBD2. Germline V gene data show CDR1 as SGHRS and CDR2 as YFSETQ. The CDR3 is made up of 15 amino acids. Trimming removed 4 bases from V and 2 bases from J; junction bases left unmatched: 7. Written as DNA, the CDR3 is TGCGCCAGCAGCACCGGGGGGGGCTCTCAAGAGACCCAGTACTTC. This sequence encodes CASSTGGGSQETQYF.

Ten or more counts support this clonotype. The rearrangement uses TRBV4-3 and TRBJ1-6; 7 nucleotides agree with TRBD1. In germline, CDR1 is LGHNA, CDR2 YSLEER. The V gene end was trimmed by 0 bases and the J gene end by 7 bases; junction bases not matched to a gene: 3. CDR3 length: 15 amino acids. The CDR3 loop reads CASSQDRQGNSPLHF. For the CDR3, the DNA is TGCGCCAGCAGCCAAGACCGACAGGGAAATTCACCCCTCCACTTT.

This clonotype was counted many times. The rearrangement links TRBV20-1 to TRBJ2-7; D uncertain. Germline CDR1 and CDR2: DFQATT and SNEGSKA (reference sequence). This CDR3 contains 11 residues. V shed 4 bases and J shed 3 bases, with 7 bases lying between them. CDR3 amino acids: CSATVVYEQYF. As DNA, the CDR3 is TGCAGTGCTACCGTAGTCTACGAGCAGTACTTC.

Ten or more counts support this clonotype. V gene TRBV6-5 combines with J gene TRBJ2-1; D may match TRBD1 or TRBD2 (5 bases each). The ends were cut back, 0 bases at V and 15 bases at J, with 12 bases in the middle. The CDR3 spans 12 residues. The germline CDR1 and CDR2 sequences are MNHEY and SVGAGI. As DNA, the CDR3 is TGTGCCAGCAGTTACTCGAAGGGACCGCCGTTCTTC. It yields the protein CASSYSKGPPFF.

The table lists this clonotype with many counts. The CDR3 sequence: CARISYNEQFF. CDR3 bases: TGTGCCAGAATTTCATACAATGAGCAGTTCTTC. The rearrangement uses TRBV19 and TRBJ2-1, with D unclear. The V end lost 9 bases, the J end lost 4 bases, and 7 bases lay between the germline ends. Germline V gives CDR1 LNHDA, CDR2 SQIVND (reference sequence). The CDR3 is made up of 11 amino acids.

Concerning this clonotype itself: The junction departs from the called germline gene at one end, perhaps through a read error. This rearrangement joins TRBV7-2 to TRBJ2-1, with TRBD2 as a possible D gene (5 bases). From germline, CDR1 is SGHTA and CDR2 FQGNSA. CDR3 length: 12 residues. The CDR3 DNA reads as TGTGACAGCAGCACCCAGCGGAATGAGCAGTTCTTC. Translation gives CDSSTQRNEQFF. The full variable domain, with the rest looked up from reference TRBV7-2 and TRBJ2-1, is GAGVSQSPSNKVTEKGKDVELRCDPISGHTALYWYRQSLGQGLEFLIYFQGNSAPDKSGLPSDRFSAERTGGSVSTLTIQRTQQEDSAVYLCDSSTQRNEQFFGPGTRLTVL.

At least ten counts were recorded for this clonotype. The chain recombines TRBV28 with TRBJ1-5; tentatively, D is TRBD1 (5 bases). V lost 6 bases and J lost 6, with 21 bases in between. Germline V gives CDR1 MDHEN, CDR2 SYDVKM. The CDR3 spans 16 residues. The DNA for the CDR3 is TGTGCCAGCAGAACTAACGGTCAGGGAATGTTTCAGCCCCAGCATTTT. Translated, it gives CASRTNGQGMFQPQHF.

This clonotype was found many times. This chain uses TRBV12-3 or TRBV12-4 with TRBJ1-1; the D is unclear. The CDR3 loop spans 18 amino acids. V lost 6 bases to trimming and J lost 0 bases, with 23 bases between them. Written as DNA, the CDR3 is TGTGCCAGCAGCCAGAGGGTTTTCGGAGGTTCAGTGAACACTGAAGCTTTCTTT. It specifies CASSQRVFGGSVNTEAFF.